Below, 28 T cell receptor beta chains from the same sample are listed, as sequenced in a study of blood T cell repertoires in COVID-19. Only in-frame clones appear in the TCRdb table, and some are missing; sequencing was by immunoSEQ multiplex PCR. This table has about 140,000 clones, around 80% appearing once. Material for sequencing was peripheral blood. All receptors come from an elderly woman with active or convalescent COVID-19.

Only a few counts were recorded for this clone. The rearrangement links TRBV4-3 to TRBJ1-2; TRBD1 matches 8 bases. The ends lost 4 bases at V and 8 bases at J; junction bases unmatched: 12. Germline V gene lookup returns CDR1 LGHNA and CDR2 YSLEER. The CDR3 length is 15 residues. CDR3 sequence reads: CASSPGAGGSWGYTF. The CDR3 bases are TGCGCCAGCAGCCCCGGGGCAGGGGGCTCTTGGGGCTACACCTTC.

This sequence joins TRBV25-1 and TRBJ1-4; 8 nucleotides line up with TRBD1. The junction had 8 bases not matched to a gene; V was cut back by 8 bases and J by 6 bases. This CDR3 region has 14 residues. In germline, CDR1 is MGHDK, CDR2 SYGVNS. CDR3 region: CASAPGQEYEKLFF. The DNA for the CDR3 is TGTGCCAGCGCACCGGGACAGGAATATGAAAAACTGTTTTTT.

Notes on this clone: Other nucleotide sequences from this sample produce the same CDR3. The chain combines TRBV27 with TRBJ2-1; 9 bases line up with TRBD1. There are 15 residues in the CDR3. The germline gives CDR1 MNHEY, CDR2 SMNVEV (reference sequence). Germline trimming cut 2 bases from V and 4 bases from J; bases unmatched to any gene: 3. The CDR3 coding sequence is TGTGCCAGCAGTTTAGACAGGGGGTCATACAATGAGCAGTTCTTC. It encodes CASSLDRGSYNEQFF.

The chain employs TRBV9 and TRBJ2-7; the match to TRBD2 covers 11 bases. V trimming: 4 bases; J trimming: 5 bases; junction bases outside the gene matches: 8. This CDR3 comprises 15 residues. The V gene's germline CDR1 is SGDLS and CDR2 YYNGEE. The CDR3 DNA sequence: TGTGCCAGCAGCAAATTTAGCGGGGGGGCCAACGAGCAGTACTTC. It is translated as CASSKFSGGANEQYF.

The chain joins TRBV7-9 to TRBJ1-1; no firm D call. CDR1 and CDR2 (germline): SEHNR, FQNEAQ (reference sequence). This CDR3 has 14 residues. With 5 bases removed from V and 4 bases from J, the gap between germline ends came to 14 bases. The CDR3 sequence is CASSPGRAVTEAFF. In DNA, the CDR3 is TGTGCCAGCAGCCCCGGGCGAGCGGTCACTGAAGCTTTCTTT. The full variable domain, completed using reference TRBV7-9 and TRBJ1-1, is DTGVSQNPRHKITKRGQNVTFRCDPISEHNRLYWYRQTLGQGPEFLTYFQNEAQLEKSRLLSDRFSAERPKGSFSTLEIQRTEQGDSAMYLCASSPGRAVTEAFFGQGTRLTVV.

This clone was detected only once. The chain joins TRBV7-2 to TRBJ1-4; the match to TRBD1 covers 8 bases. Looked up from germline, CDR1 is SGHTA and CDR2 is FQGNSA. The CDR3 extends over 15 amino acids. J was trimmed by 5 bases and V by 4 bases; bases with no gene match: 6. For the CDR3, the DNA is TGTGCCAGCAGCTATTACAGGGGGGGAAATGAAAAACTGTTTTTT. Amino acids: CASSYYRGGNEKLFF.

The chain recombines TRBV30 with TRBJ2-7; TRBD1 matches at 7 bases. This CDR3 has 15 amino acids. Trimming at V came to 0 bases and at J to 6 bases, leaving 11 bases not matched to a gene. Germline V gives CDR1 GTSNPN, CDR2 SVGIG (reference sequence). The CDR3 loop is CAWSVRETGRIEQYF. The CDR3 DNA reads as TGTGCCTGGAGTGTCCGAGAGACAGGGAGAATCGAGCAGTACTTC.

The chain recombines TRBV4-1 with TRBJ2-3; TRBD2 agrees at 7 bases. The CDR3 is 17 amino acids. V lost 3 bases and J lost 6; bases outside the gene matches: 15. Germline V gene sequence: CDR1 MGHRA, CDR2 YSYEKL. DNA for the CDR3: TGCGCCAGCAGCCAGTGGCAGGGAGGGGTTTCGGTGGATACGCAGTATTTT. As protein: CASSQWQGGVSVDTQYF.

This sequence joins TRBV19 and TRBJ2-7, with TRBD1 identical over 7 bases. The CDR3 runs 14 residues. Trimming at V came to 6 bases and at J to 5 bases, leaving 10 bases not matched to a gene. Germline values: CDR1 LNHDA, CDR2 SQIVND (reference sequence). CDR3 bases: TGTGCCAGTAGAGCCGGGACAGATTCCAACGAGCAGTACTTC. Its protein is CASRAGTDSNEQYF.

The chain uses TRBV6-1 and TRBJ2-7; 7 bases map to TRBD1. V was pared by 2 bases and J by 0 bases, with 4 bases of the junction left unmatched. Looked up from germline, CDR1 is MNHNS and CDR2 is SASEGT. CDR3 size: 15 residues. The CDR3 DNA reads as TGTGCCAGCAGTGAATGGACAGGAAGCTCCTACGAGCAGTACTTC. This sequence encodes CASSEWTGSSYEQYF.

The rearrangement joins TRBV6-6 to TRBJ2-7; weak D call: TRBD2 (6 bases). This CDR3 has 15 residues. The ends were cut back, 8 bases at V and 2 bases at J, with 19 bases in the middle. Germline V gene data show CDR1 as MNHNY and CDR2 as SVGAGI (reference sequence). CDR3 region: CASRGKGSAPYEQYF. CDR3 DNA: TGTGCCAGCCGGGGGAAGGGTTCGGCCCCCTACGAGCAGTACTTC.

This sequence joins TRBV6-2 or TRBV6-3 and TRBJ1-2, with a possible D match to TRBD1 (5 bases). V lost 2 bases and J lost 2, with 18 bases in between. The CDR3 consists of 17 residues. The germline gives CDR1 MNHEY, CDR2 SVGEGT. The CDR3 sequence is CASSYPGTTTANYGYTF. DNA of the CDR3: TGTGCCAGCAGTTACCCCGGGACTACAACTGCGAACTATGGCTACACCTTC.

The V call is TRBV13, the J call TRBJ1-3; TRBD1 matches 7 bases. In germline, CDR1 is PRHDT, CDR2 FYEKMQ (reference sequence). J was trimmed by 2 bases and V by 6 bases; bases with no gene match: 7. CDR3 length: 15 amino acids. The CDR3 bases are TGTGCCAGCAGGTACTCGGGGACAGCTGGAAACACCATATATTTT. This encodes CASRYSGTAGNTIYF.

The chain uses TRBV6-5 and TRBJ2-7; TRBD1 agrees at 10 bases. The CDR3 is made up of 14 amino acids. From germline, CDR1 is MNHEY and CDR2 SVGAGI. The V gene end was trimmed by 6 bases and the J gene end by 6 bases; junction bases not matched to a gene: 8. CDR3 amino acids: CASRGQGVVSEQYF. CDR3 nucleotides: TGTGCCAGCAGAGGACAGGGGGTTGTATCCGAGCAGTACTTC.

This rearrangement joins TRBV6-1 to TRBJ2-3, with 10 positions matching TRBD2. The CDR3 totals 17 residues. Trimming at V came to 4 bases and at J to 3 bases, leaving 10 bases not matched to a gene. CDR1 MNHNS and CDR2 SASEGT come from the germline V gene. The chain's CDR3 is CASSAGRPSGGTDTQYF. For the CDR3, the DNA is TGTGCCAGCAGTGCTGGACGACCTAGCGGGGGTACAGATACGCAGTATTTT.

The rearrangement joins TRBV5-6 to TRBJ1-1; 10 bases are a match to TRBD1. Per germline, CDR1 SGHDT and CDR2 YYEEEE. The CDR3 consists of 16 residues. V lost 3 bases to trimming and J lost 1 base; unmatched junction nucleotides: 6. CDR3 sequence reads: CASSSGTGVSNTEAFF. As DNA, the CDR3 is TGTGCCAGCAGCTCCGGGACAGGGGTTTCGAACACTGAAGCTTTCTTT.

The chain uses TRBV18 and TRBJ2-4, with a possible D match to TRBD1 (5 bases). The length of the CDR3 is 16 residues. V dropped 3 bases and J dropped 7 bases, with 19 bases sitting between them. From germline, CDR1 is KGHSH and CDR2 LQKENI. The chain's CDR3 is CASSPTGRGTVNIQYF. The CDR3 DNA is TGTGCCAGCTCACCGACCGGTAGGGGTACGGTGAACATTCAGTACTTC.

The chain is built from TRBV29-1 and TRBJ1-1; 7 bases map to TRBD1. Germline loops: CDR1 SQVTM, CDR2 ANQGSEA. V gave up 7 bases and J gave up 8 bases; unmatched junction bases: 4. This CDR3 contains 10 residues. The CDR3 reads CSAGTDEAFF. In DNA form, the CDR3 reads TGCAGCGCCGGGACAGACGAAGCTTTCTTT.

The J gene is TRBJ1-3, the V gene TRBV5-1; the match to TRBD1 covers 7 bases. The CDR3 runs 17 residues. Germline lookup yields CDR1 SGHRS and CDR2 YFSETQ. Germline trimming cut 0 bases from V and 0 bases from J; bases unmatched to any gene: 6. The CDR3 sequence: CASSLGSGQRSGNTIYF. The DNA for the CDR3 is TGCGCCAGCAGCTTGGGCTCGGGACAGCGCTCTGGAAACACCATATATTTT.

V gene TRBV29-1 combines with J gene TRBJ1-2; perhaps TRBD1 as D (6 bases). V was clipped by 7 bases and J by 10 bases, with 16 bases between them. Germline CDR1 SQVTM, CDR2 ANQGSEA. This CDR3 spans 11 amino acids. The CDR3 DNA reads TGCAGCGCCGGGGACACGTCTTACTACACCTTC. Amino acid sequence: CSAGDTSYYTF.

In DNA, the CDR3 is TGTGCCAGCAGCCAAGTTTTAGCGGGGATCGGTGAGCAGTTCTTC. Its translation is CASSQVLAGIGEQFF. This chain joins TRBV3-1 (or the pseudogene TRBV3-2) and TRBJ2-1, with 8 nucleotides matching TRBD2. The germline V gene encodes CDR1 LGHDT and CDR2 YNNKEL (reference sequence). V was pared by 1 base and J by 9 bases, with 8 bases of the junction left unmatched. This CDR3 is built from 15 residues.

The CDR3 bases are TGTGCCAGCAGTCAGGGACAGGGTCTGAATGAGCAGTTCTTC. Protein: CASSQGQGLNEQFF. V is TRBV6-2 or TRBV6-3 and J is TRBJ2-1, with 9 bases fitting TRBD1. The J segment lost 7 bases and the V segment lost 5 bases, leaving 6 bases of the junction unmatched. This CDR3 is built from 14 residues. The germline gives CDR1 MNHEY, CDR2 SVGEGT.

In nucleotides, the CDR3 is TGCGCCAGCAGGCCTACAGGGAGCTCCTATAATTCACCCCTCCACTTT. Its protein is CASRPTGSSYNSPLHF. The chain carries TRBV4-1 and TRBJ1-6; the D gene is possibly TRBD1 (6 bases). Trimming cost V 6 bases and J 0 bases, with 12 bases left between them. The CDR3 contains 16 residues. The germline CDR1 and CDR2 sequences are MGHRA and YSYEKL.

CDR3: CASSPIADTQYF. For the CDR3, the DNA is TGTGCCAGCTCACCTATAGCGGATACGCAGTATTTT. This chain uses TRBV18 with TRBJ2-3; D is possibly TRBD2 (5 bases). CDR1 and CDR2 from the germline V gene are KGHSH and LQKENI. The CDR3 totals 12 residues. V was clipped by 3 bases and J by 6 bases, with 7 bases between them.

This clone was picked up a small number of times. The rearrangement links TRBV28 to TRBJ1-1; D is unclear. The germline CDR1 and CDR2 sequences are MDHEN and SYDVKM. The V end was cut by 5 bases, the J end by 0 bases, with 4 bases between. This CDR3 region has 12 residues. The CDR3 spells CASSTVNTEAFF. Written as DNA, the CDR3 is TGTGCCAGCAGTACAGTGAACACTGAAGCTTTCTTT.

V is TRBV12-3 or TRBV12-4 and J is TRBJ1-2; possibly TRBD1 for D (6 bases). The CDR3 loop spans 13 amino acids. Deletions cut 6 bases from V and 4 bases from J, with 12 bases between. CDR3 amino acids: CASRSSQGYGYTF. Here the CDR3 DNA reads TGTGCCAGCAGATCTTCACAGGGCTATGGCTACACCTTC.

V usage is TRBV6-5 and J usage is TRBJ1-2; 7 bases fit TRBD1. This CDR3 region has 13 residues. Trimming removed 5 bases from V and 8 bases from J; junction bases left unmatched: 8. Germline values: CDR1 MNHEY, CDR2 SVGAGI. The CDR3 DNA sequence: TGTGCCAGCAGTAACGACAGGGTTCAAGGCTACACCTTC. It encodes CASSNDRVQGYTF.

This clone has only one observation. The rearrangement joins TRBV3-1 (or the pseudogene TRBV3-2) to TRBJ2-1; 13 nucleotides agree with TRBD2. J lost 9 bases, V lost 1 base, and 3 bases had no gene match. Germline CDR1 LGHDT, CDR2 YNNKEL (reference sequence). The CDR3 is made up of 15 amino acids. Written as DNA, the CDR3 is TGTGCCAGCAGCCAAGGACTAGCGGGGGGATCTGAGCAGTTCTTC. Its protein product is CASSQGLAGGSEQFF.